The rows below give T cell receptor beta chains drawn from one sample of a study of cytomegalovirus exposure and HLA in healthy donors. TCRdb keeps only in-frame clones here, not all; method: immunoSEQ multiplex PCR. The sample has around 140,000 clones, more than 85% seen once. Sequenced input: PBMCs. The receptors were sampled from a man between 18 and 29 years old in good health and CMV-seropositive. Each CDR3 is given with its conserved first and last residue. D genes are given only for firm matches. Clone size is shown for a subset of rows, as once, few, many or a class of expanded clone.

D	V	size	J	DNA	CDR3
TRBD2	TRBV10-2	-	TRBJ2-7	TGCGCCAGCAGTGAGCCGGCAGGGAGGGCGGTCTACGAGCAGTACTTC	CASSEPAGRAVYEQYF
-	TRBV29-1	-	TRBJ1-4	TGCAGCGTTGCGACAGGACAATCTTATAATGAAAAACTGTTTTTT	CSVATGQSYNEKLFF
-	TRBV5-6	-	TRBJ2-7	TGTGCCAGCAGCTTGGGGGCTGGGCACGAGCAGTACTTC	CASSLGAGHEQYF
-	TRBV19	-	TRBJ1-1	TGTGCCAGTAGTACCGACGACAGGACAAGAAAAGCTTTCTTT	CASSTDDRTRKAFF
TRBD2	TRBV5-1	-	TRBJ2-3	TGCGCCAGCAGCCTGACTAGCGGCACAGATACGCAGTATTTT	CASSLTSGTDTQYF
-	TRBV6-1	few	TRBJ1-1	TGTGCCAGCAGTGAAGCTTTCTACCCCAATGCTTTCTTT	CASSEAFYPNAFF
TRBD1	TRBV6-1	-	TRBJ1-1	TGTGCCAGCACCACAGGGGATTCCAACACTGAAGCTTTCTTT	CASTTGDSNTEAFF
TRBD1	TRBV6-5	-	TRBJ1-3	TGTGCCAGCAGTTCCCATAGGACAGGGGGCGTGTACACCATATATTTT	CASSSHRTGGVYTIYF
TRBD2	TRBV30	-	TRBJ2-2	TGTGCCTGGAGGGGGACTAATGCCAACGGGGAGCTGTTTTTT	CAWRGTNANGELFF
-	TRBV7-2	-	TRBJ1-5	TGTGCCAGCAGCTTAGTTGGGAGGCTGGGTCAGCCCCAGCATTTT	CASSLVGRLGQPQHF
-	TRBV2	-	TRBJ1-2	TGTGCCAGCAGTGAAGGGGGGGGGTTAGATCCCTTCTATGGCTACACCTTC	CASSEGGGLDPFYGYTF
TRBD2	TRBV7-6	-	TRBJ2-5	TGTGCCAGCAGCCTCGGACTAGCGGGAGGTCGCGAGACCCAGTACTTC	CASSLGLAGGRETQYF
TRBD2	TRBV19	-	TRBJ2-1	TGTGCCAGTAGTATATACGGGGGGGCCTACAATGAGCAGTTCTTC	CASSIYGGAYNEQFF
TRBD1	TRBV2	-	TRBJ1-2	TGTGCCAGCAGTGAATCTCGCCAGGGGGCTGGCTACACCTTC	CASSESRQGAGYTF
-	TRBV13	-	TRBJ2-7	TGTGCCAGCAGCTTAGCCACCTACGAGCAGTACTTC	CASSLATYEQYF
TRBD1	TRBV7-2	-	TRBJ1-2	TGTGCCAGCAGCTCTACAGGGGTTGGCTACACCTTC	CASSSTGVGYTF
-	TRBV27	-	TRBJ2-7	TGTGCCAGCAGTTCGCAGCGGGAGCAGTACTTC	CASSSQREQYF
-	TRBV27	-	TRBJ2-5	TGTGCCAGCAGTTTAGGTAGACCCACGGAGGAGACCCAGTACTTC	CASSLGRPTEETQYF
TRBD1	TRBV27	once	TRBJ2-1	TGTGCCAGCAGTTTAGGACAGGTATCAGGTGAGCAGTTCTTC	CASSLGQVSGEQFF
TRBD1	TRBV27	-	TRBJ2-7	TGTGCCAGCAGCGGGACAGTAGGTAGCAACGAGCAGTACTTC	CASSGTVGSNEQYF
TRBD2	TRBV9	-	TRBJ2-2	TGTGCCAGCAGCGTAGATCCTAGCGGGAGAGGTTGGGCCGGGGAGCTGTTTTTT	CASSVDPSGRGWAGELFF
-	TRBV2	few	TRBJ1-2	TGTGCCAGCAGTGCCCGTCCAGGGAATGGCTACACCTTC	CASSARPGNGYTF
-	TRBV5-1	few	TRBJ2-2	TGCGCCAGCAGCTTGGTGGCGGTGAACACCGGGGAGCTGTTTTTT	CASSLVAVNTGELFF
TRBD1	TRBV11-2	-	TRBJ1-1	TGTGCCAGCAGACGCCCGGGACAGGGGGCTGAAGCTTTCTTT	CASRRPGQGAEAFF
-	TRBV19	-	TRBJ2-1	TGTGCCAGTAGTATAGGTCAGATGTACAATGAGCAGTTCTTC	CASSIGQMYNEQFF
TRBD1	TRBV11-2	once	TRBJ2-7	TGTGCCAGCAGAGGACAGGGTACCTACGAGCAGTACTTC	CASRGQGTYEQYF
-	TRBV2	-	TRBJ2-3	TGTGCCAGCAGTGAAGGTGGCGGGCTGGAAGATACGCAGTATTTT	CASSEGGGLEDTQYF
-	TRBV4-1	-	TRBJ2-7	TGCGCCAGCAGCCAAGACCCCCAAGATAGACTAGGGACCTACGAGCAGTACTTC	CASSQDPQDRLGTYEQYF
-	TRBV7-6	-	TRBJ2-7	TGTGCCAGCAGCCAACACGACAGAAACCGCTACGAGCAGTACTTC	CASSQHDRNRYEQYF
-	TRBV12-5	once	TRBJ2-3	TGTGCTAGTGGTTTGACCCCGGCGGAGGATACGCAGTATTTT	CASGLTPAEDTQYF
TRBD2	TRBV7-6	-	TRBJ2-7	TGTGCCAGCAGCTTCAGCGGGGCCTACGAGCAGTACTTC	CASSFSGAYEQYF
-	TRBV20-1	-	TRBJ1-2	TGCAGTGCGACTGGGTCCGGTGGCTACACCTTC	CSATGSGGYTF
TRBD1	TRBV7-2	-	TRBJ1-2	TGTGCCAGCAGCGCACGGGACAGGGGGCCCGACTATGGCTACACCTTC	CASSARDRGPDYGYTF
-	TRBV6-6	-	TRBJ1-2	TGTGCCAGCGGAACAGGGACAACTAACTATGGCTACACCTTC	CASGTGTTNYGYTF
TRBD2	TRBV19	-	TRBJ2-1	TGTGCCAGTAGTACTAGCGGGAGGCGAGGGAATGAGCAGTTCTTC	CASSTSGRRGNEQFF
-	TRBV18	-	TRBJ2-1	TGTGCCAGCTCCCACTCACATGGGGGCACCTACAATGAGCAGTTCTTC	CASSHSHGGTYNEQFF
TRBD2	TRBV19	-	TRBJ2-7	TGTGCCAGTAGGGGACTAGCGCATTACGAGCAGTACTTC	CASRGLAHYEQYF
TRBD1	TRBV5-6	few	TRBJ1-2	TGTGCCAGCAGCCCCGGGACAGGGGGTGGTAATTACTATGGCTACACCTTC	CASSPGTGGGNYYGYTF
-	TRBV21-1	-	TRBJ1-1	TGTGCCAGCAGCACTGGGACAGTTGGATGGAACACTGAAGCTTTCTTT	CASSTGTVGWNTEAFF
-	TRBV2	many	TRBJ1-1	TGTGCCAGCAGTGTTCTCCAGGAGGTCGAAGCTTTCTTT	CASSVLQEVEAFF
-	TRBV2	-	TRBJ1-3	TGTGCCAGCAGTGAAAAAGGGGTTAGCTCTGGAAACACCATATATTTT	CASSEKGVSSGNTIYF
-	TRBV5-4	-	TRBJ1-1	TGTGCCAGCAGCCCGGGAAGCACTGAAGCTTTCTTT	CASSPGSTEAFF
-	TRBV5-1	-	TRBJ1-2	TGCGCCAGCAGCTCAGGACAGTATACTAACTATGGCTACACCTTC	CASSSGQYTNYGYTF
-	TRBV5-1	-	TRBJ1-3	TGCGCCAGCAGCTCCAAGGGGGTATCGGGAAACACCATATATTTT	CASSSKGVSGNTIYF
-	TRBV9	-	TRBJ1-1	TGTGCCAGCAGCGTAGGAGGTGAAGCTTTCTTT	CASSVGGEAFF
-	TRBV6-1	-	TRBJ2-3	TGTGCCAGCAGTGTTTATGTGACAGATACGCAGTATTTT	CASSVYVTDTQYF
-	TRBV30	few	TRBJ1-2	TGTGCCTGGAGTGTCACAGGATCTGGCTACACCTTC	CAWSVTGSGYTF
-	TRBV5-6	-	TRBJ2-3	TGTGCCAGCAGCAAAGGGGTCACTAGCACAGATACGCAGTATTTT	CASSKGVTSTDTQYF
TRBD1	TRBV5-4	-	TRBJ2-1	TGTGCCAGCAGCTTGGGGCCAGGGGGACACAATGAGCAGTTCTTC	CASSLGPGGHNEQFF
-	TRBV18	once	TRBJ1-2	TGTGCCAGCTCACAAACTCCGGGTGGCAGGGTAGAATCTGGCTACACCTTC	CASSQTPGGRVESGYTF
TRBD1	TRBV11-2	-	TRBJ2-1	TGTGCCAGCAGCTTCGAGCTTCCGGGACAGAATGAGCAGTTCTTC	CASSFELPGQNEQFF
-	TRBV6-5	-	TRBJ2-5	TGTGCCAGCGGGCCGACCTCCCTTGCCCAGTACTTC	CASGPTSLAQYF
-	TRBV5-5	-	TRBJ1-1	TGTGCCAGCAGCTCGAGAATGGACAGCAACACTGAAGCTTTCTTT	CASSSRMDSNTEAFF
-	TRBV5-1	-	TRBJ2-7	TGCGCCAGCAGCTCACCTTTTCGGTACGAGCAGTACTTC	CASSSPFRYEQYF
-	TRBV7-8	-	TRBJ2-7	TGTGCCAGCAGCCCCCACACGGGGTTAACCTACGAGCAGTACTTC	CASSPHTGLTYEQYF